The next 5 T cell receptor beta chains were all read from a single sample in a study of regulatory T cells in long-lasting Graves disease. Time point of the sample: newly diagnosed GD, antithyroid drugs for less than 3 months. TCR sequences were obtained from RNA taken from PBMCs. Building the TCR beta libraries relied on iRepertoire HTBI primers, and CDR3 regions underwent Arm-PCR. TCRdb recomputed calls from the multiplex PCR reads with MiXCR, one row per CDR3 protein. Found here are 350,000 to 500,000 distinct CDR3 sequences, about 15% of them singletons; the top ten hold under 20%. The same data also went into a second study, on T cells in Graves' hyperthyroidism and ophthalmopathy.

Here the sequenced sample was peripheral blood mononuclear cells (PBMCs), taken at new diagnosis, from a patient treated with antithyroid drugs. All receptors come from a woman in her forties or fifties with Graves disease.

The chain uses TRBV5-5 and TRBJ2-1, with 8 bases lining up with TRBD2. The J call may be incorrect, as the DNA end agrees better with TRBJ2-5. The CDR3 extends over 18 amino acids. Germline CDR1 and CDR2: SGHKS and YYEKEE (reference sequence). The CDR3 DNA reads TGTGCCAGCAGCCCCCCCCCCCGCGGAACTAGCGGTCAAGAGACCCAGTACTTC. Encoded protein: CASSPPPRGTSGQETQYF.

This clonotype was seen repeatedly, ten times or more. This rearrangement joins TRBV28 to TRBJ2-2; TRBD1 matches 7 bases. This CDR3 is built from 17 residues. The germline V gene has CDR1 MDHEN and CDR2 SYDVKM. The V and J ends lost 5 bases and 3 bases, in that order; junction bases with no gene match: 12. The CDR3 nucleotides are TGTGCCAGCAGTCACACTTTGGGGGACAGCTACACCGGGGAGCTGTTTTTT. It yields the protein CASSHTLGDSYTGELFF.

The chain links TRBV19 to TRBJ1-1; the match to TRBD1 covers 7 bases. CDR3 length equals 12 residues. V was clipped by 7 bases and J by 11 bases; unmatched bases: 10. Germline loops: CDR1 LNHDA, CDR2 SQIVND (reference sequence). The CDR3 loop reads CASTPTGTGAFF. CDR3 nucleotide sequence: TGTGCCAGTACCCCGACAGGGACGGGCGCTTTCTTT.

The chain is built from TRBV6-2 or TRBV6-3 and TRBJ2-3; 11 bases line up with TRBD1. The V segment lost 5 bases and the J segment 8 bases; nucleotides outside the gene matches: 6. Per germline, CDR1 MNHEY and CDR2 SVGEGT. The CDR3 contains 14 residues. DNA of the CDR3: TGTGCCAGCAGTGACCGGGACAGGGGGGGTACGCAGTATTTT. Its translation: CASSDRDRGGTQYF.

The chain has TRBV4-1 and TRBJ1-2; D not resolved. The CDR3 runs 14 residues. Deletions cut 0 bases from V and 2 bases from J, with 7 bases between. Germline V gene sequence: CDR1 MGHRA, CDR2 YSYEKL. CDR3 protein: CASSQEGGNYGYTF. CDR3 DNA: TGCGCCAGCAGCCAAGAGGGCGGCAACTATGGCTACACCTTC.